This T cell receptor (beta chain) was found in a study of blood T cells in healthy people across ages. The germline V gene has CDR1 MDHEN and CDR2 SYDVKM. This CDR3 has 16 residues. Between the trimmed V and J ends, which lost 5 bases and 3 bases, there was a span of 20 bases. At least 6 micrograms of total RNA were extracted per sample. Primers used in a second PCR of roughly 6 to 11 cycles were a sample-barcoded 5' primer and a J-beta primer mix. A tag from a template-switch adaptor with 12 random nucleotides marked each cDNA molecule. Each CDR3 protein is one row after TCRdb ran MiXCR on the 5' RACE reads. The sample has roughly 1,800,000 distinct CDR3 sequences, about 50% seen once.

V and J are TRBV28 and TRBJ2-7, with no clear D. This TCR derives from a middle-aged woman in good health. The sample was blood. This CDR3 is CASSTLPFRESYEQYF. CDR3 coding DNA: TGTGCCAGCAGTACACTACCATTTCGCGAAAGCTACGAGCAGTACTTC.